Listed below are T cell receptor beta chains from one sample, sequenced in a study of blood T cell repertoires in COVID-19. Some clones are missing from TCRdb's copy, which holds only in-frame ones; the method was immunoSEQ multiplex PCR. Of roughly 150,000 clones detected, around 80% appear once; the ten largest clones hold approximately 5.3%. The specimen sequenced was PBMCs or T cells enriched from blood (not recorded which). The source of these receptors is a man aged 65 to 85 who had been exposed to COVID-19. Both conserved end residues are part of each CDR3. The D gene is left open where the match is weak. The size of a clone is reported for some rows only, either as once, few or many, or as a class for expanded clones.

v_gene	j_gene	d_gene	abundance	CDR3nt	CDR3aa
TRBV7-2	TRBJ2-5	TRBD2	NA	TGTGCCAGCAGCTTGGGACTAGCGGGAGCTGGGGAGACCCAGTACTTC	CASSLGLAGAGETQYF
TRBV3-1/TRBV3-2	TRBJ2-1	NA	NA	TGTGCCAGCAGCCACGAACTTCGGAGCTCCTACAATGAGCAGTTCTTC	CASSHELRSSYNEQFF
TRBV5-5	TRBJ2-7	TRBD1	NA	TGTGCCAGCAGCTTGGGACGGGAACCGGGACAGGGCACAGAGCAGTACTTC	CASSLGREPGQGTEQYF
TRBV3-1/TRBV3-2	TRBJ2-5	TRBD2	NA	TGTGCCAGCAGCCAAGTCGGGCGGGAGAAGGTAGAGACCCAGTACTTC	CASSQVGREKVETQYF
TRBV5-4	TRBJ2-1	NA	NA	TGTGCCAGCACGAGGGGGAACAGTGAGCCAAATGAGCAGTTCTTC	CASTRGNSEPNEQFF
TRBV29-1	TRBJ1-5	NA	NA	TGCAGCGTGGAATTACAGGGAGGGAGTCAGCCCCAGCATTTT	CSVELQGGSQPQHF
TRBV2	TRBJ1-5	NA	once	TGTGCCAGCAGTGCGCAGGGGCATAGCAATCAGCCCCAGCATTTT	CASSAQGHSNQPQHF
TRBV27	TRBJ2-7	TRBD1	NA	TGTGCCAGCAGTTCCGGAATCGGGACAGGGGGCTTCTACGAGCAGTACTTC	CASSSGIGTGGFYEQYF
TRBV2	TRBJ1-2	TRBD1	NA	TGTGCCAGCAACGGACAGGGAGAGACCCACTATGGCTACACCTTC	CASNGQGETHYGYTF
TRBV18	TRBJ1-2	TRBD1	NA	TGTGCCAGCTCACCATTATTGGGGACAGGGGACAACTATGGCTACACCTTC	CASSPLLGTGDNYGYTF
TRBV5-5	TRBJ2-2	NA	NA	TGTGCCAGCAGCGGCGTGAGGGGGGGCCTAGCCGGGGAGCTGTTTTTT	CASSGVRGGLAGELFF
TRBV28	TRBJ2-2	NA	NA	TGTGCCAGCAGTTTTGCAGGGTACACCGGGGAGCTGTTTTTT	CASSFAGYTGELFF
TRBV28	TRBJ1-2	TRBD1	once	TGTGCCAGCAGTTTAGACAGGGTGGAAGGCTACACCTTC	CASSLDRVEGYTF
TRBV7-6	TRBJ1-3	NA	NA	TGTGCCAGCAGCCCCGAGACACCTCTCTCTGGAAACACCATATATTTT	CASSPETPLSGNTIYF
TRBV9	TRBJ2-1	TRBD1	NA	TGTGCCAGCAGCGCCGGGACAGGGGACAATGAGCAGTTCTTC	CASSAGTGDNEQFF
TRBV28	TRBJ1-1	NA	NA	TGTGCCAGCAGCTCCCCCGGGGTTGCCACTGAAGCTTTCTTT	CASSSPGVATEAFF
TRBV7-9	TRBJ1-1	TRBD1	NA	TGTGCCAGCGCCGCGGGACAGGAGAACACTGAAGCTTTCTTT	CASAAGQENTEAFF
TRBV5-8	TRBJ2-5	TRBD1	NA	TGTGCCAGCAGCCTAAACAGGGGAGAGACCCAGTACTTC	CASSLNRGETQYF
TRBV19	TRBJ1-2	NA	NA	TGTGCCAGTAGCGGGACACGGAGAGATGGCTACACCTTC	CASSGTRRDGYTF
TRBV3-1/TRBV3-2	TRBJ2-5	TRBD2	once	TGTGCCAGCAGCCCCGGGACTAGCGGGAGGGTAGAAGAGACCCAGTACTTC	CASSPGTSGRVEETQYF
TRBV14	TRBJ1-2	NA	NA	TGTGCCAGCAGCCGGACAGTCGAACTCGGCTACACCTTC	CASSRTVELGYTF
TRBV7-2	TRBJ2-4	NA	NA	TGTGCCAGCAGCTTAGTACCAGCAGGGAACATTCAGTACTTC	CASSLVPAGNIQYF
TRBV28	TRBJ2-3	TRBD2	NA	TGTGCCAGCAGCCAGACTAGCGGGGATAGCACAGATACGCAGTATTTT	CASSQTSGDSTDTQYF
TRBV3-1/TRBV3-2	TRBJ2-5	TRBD2	NA	TGTGCCAGCAGCCAACCTGGACTAGCGGGGGCGGGAGAGACCCAGTACTTC	CASSQPGLAGAGETQYF
TRBV5-6	TRBJ1-2	NA	NA	TGTGCCAGCAGCTTGATGGGCGGCTACACCTTC	CASSLMGGYTF
TRBV5-4	TRBJ1-1	NA	NA	TGTGCCAGCAGCTTGGGACAGGCGAACACTGAAGCTTTCTTT	CASSLGQANTEAFF
TRBV29-1	TRBJ1-5	NA	NA	TGCAGCTTTTCGGAGAATAGCAATCAGCCCCAGCATTTT	CSFSENSNQPQHF
TRBV19	TRBJ1-2	TRBD1	once	TGTGCCAGTAGGCGTACGGACAGGGGGATTAACTATGGCTACACCTTC	CASRRTDRGINYGYTF
TRBV29-1	TRBJ2-3	NA	NA	NA	CSVGTGAGKYF
TRBV19	TRBJ2-7	TRBD1	NA	TGTGCCAGTAGTAAATTAGGACAGGGCACCTACGAGCAGTACTTC	CASSKLGQGTYEQYF